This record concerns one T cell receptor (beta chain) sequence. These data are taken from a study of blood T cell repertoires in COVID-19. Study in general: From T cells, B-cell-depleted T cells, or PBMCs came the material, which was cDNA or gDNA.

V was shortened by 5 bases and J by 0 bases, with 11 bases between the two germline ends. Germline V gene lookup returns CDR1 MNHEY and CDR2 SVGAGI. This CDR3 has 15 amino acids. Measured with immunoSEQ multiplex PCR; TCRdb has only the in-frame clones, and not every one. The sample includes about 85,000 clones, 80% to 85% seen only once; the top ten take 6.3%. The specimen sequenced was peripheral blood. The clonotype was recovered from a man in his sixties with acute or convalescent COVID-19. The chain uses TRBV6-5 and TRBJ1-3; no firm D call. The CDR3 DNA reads TGTGCCAGCAGTCTTAGTATCGGCTCTGGAAACACCATATATTTT. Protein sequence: CASSLSIGSGNTIYF.